Listed below are T cell receptor beta chains from one sample, sequenced in a study of blood T cells in healthy people across ages. Each CDR3 protein is one row after TCRdb ran MiXCR on the 5' RACE reads. Counted here are about 1.6 million distinct CDR3 sequences, approximately 32% occurring once; the ten biggest clones make up 11%. What was sequenced was blood. These receptors came from a woman aged 25 to 39 in good health. The CDR3 runs from the conserved cysteine through the conserved F or W. Each record gives: CDR3 protein, CDR3 DNA, clone size, CDR3 length, V gene, D gene, J gene. A D gene is named only where the DNA matches it firmly. Clone size is not always given. Where it is, it says once, few, many or a class for expanded clones.

CASSEARVGTGDNSPLHF TGTGCCAGCAGTGAGGCGCGAGTAGGGACGGGAGATAATTCACCCCTCCACTTT - 18 TRBV6-1 - TRBJ1-6
CSVGDNSYEQYF TGCAGTGTGGGGGACAACTCCTACGAGCAGTACTTC - 12 TRBV20-1 - TRBJ2-7
CASSLARGPQPQHF TGTGCCAGCAGCTTAGCCCGGGGACCTCAGCCCCAGCATTTT few 14 TRBV7-9 - TRBJ1-5
CASSFGPDFAYGYTF TGTGCCAGCAGTTTCGGCCCAGACTTTGCCTATGGCTACACCTTC - 15 TRBV12-3/TRBV12-4 - TRBJ1-2
CASSYSTRTGSYNEQFF TGTGCCAGCAGTTACTCGACCCGGACAGGCTCCTACAATGAGCAGTTCTTC - 17 TRBV6-6 TRBD1 TRBJ2-1
CASSVGGDLEQYF TGTGCCAGCAGCGTAGGCGGGGATCTCGAGCAGTACTTC many 13 TRBV9 - TRBJ2-7
CAISESNNEQFF TGTGCCATCAGTGAGTCCAACAATGAGCAGTTCTTC - 12 TRBV10-3 - TRBJ2-1
CASRRANGNTIYF TGTGCCAGCAGGAGGGCGAACGGAAACACCATATATTTT - 13 TRBV12-3/TRBV12-4 - TRBJ1-3
CATSEVRGLVGYTF TGTGCCACCAGCGAGGTTCGAGGGCTCGTTGGCTACACCTTC - 14 TRBV15 - TRBJ1-2
CASSVVALAGEDTQYF TGTGCCAGCAGCGTAGTGGCGCTAGCGGGAGAAGATACGCAGTATTTT - 16 TRBV9 TRBD2 TRBJ2-3
CASSRRRPNEQFF TGTGCCAGCAGCCGCCGGCGGCCCAATGAGCAGTTCTTC - 13 TRBV12-3/TRBV12-4 - TRBJ2-1
CASSQQGFQETQYF TGTGCCAGCAGCCAACAGGGTTTCCAAGAGACCCAGTACTTC few 14 TRBV3-1 - TRBJ2-5
CSVEGTGCGEQYF TGCAGCGTTGAAGGGACAGGGTGTGGGGAGCAGTACTTC - 13 TRBV29-1 TRBD1 TRBJ2-7
CASSLTGTSGGARNEQFF TGTGCCAGCAGCTTAACCGGGACTAGCGGGGGGGCGAGGAATGAGCAGTTCTTC - 18 TRBV7-3 TRBD2 TRBJ2-1
CSAMNRDDPSQRWPQHF TGCAGTGCTATGAACCGGGACGACCCCTCTCAACGGTGGCCCCAGCATTTT - 17 TRBV20-1 - TRBJ1-5
CASSLFGTSGGNEQFF TGTGCCAGCAGCTTATTCGGGACTAGCGGGGGGAATGAGCAGTTCTTC - 16 TRBV7-2 TRBD2 TRBJ2-1
CASSVVWTSGWYNEQFF TGTGCCAGCAGCGTAGTATGGACTAGCGGGTGGTACAATGAGCAGTTCTTC - 17 TRBV9 TRBD2 TRBJ2-1
CASSQRDYQETQYF TGTGCCAGCAGCCAACGGGACTACCAAGAGACCCAGTACTTC few 14 TRBV3-1 - TRBJ2-5
CASSKACPSGRADEQYF TGTGCCAGCAGCAAAGCATGTCCTAGCGGGAGGGCTGACGAGCAGTACTTC few 17 TRBV21-1 - TRBJ2-7
CAARRTGEKLFF TGTGCCGCCAGAAGGACTGGCGAAAAACTGTTTTTT - 12 TRBV15 - TRBJ1-4
CASKPRGPTYEQYF TGTGCCAGCAAACCCAGGGGGCCGACCTACGAGCAGTACTTC few 14 TRBV7-8 TRBD1 TRBJ2-7